The 19 T cell receptor beta chains in this list originate from one sample, sequenced in a study of blood T cells in healthy people across ages (dated by TCRdb to the mid-2010s). The library was generated by 5' RACE. Sequencing took place on an Illumina HiSeq 2500. A second PCR of roughly 6 to 12 cycles was performed with a sample-barcoded 5' primer and a J-beta primer mix. The public reads were run again by TCRdb, first through fastp at Q25 and then through MiXCR, and only productive beta chains were kept. All rows with the same CDR3 protein become a single entry with the most common DNA and genes. Present in this sample are about 580,000 distinct CDR3 sequences, around half of which were seen just once. 20% to 25% of the sample comes from the top ten. The sequenced material came from blood. The receptors derive from an elderly man in good health.

A note on this clonotype: This may be a read error: a much more frequent sequence differs by one nucleotide. The rearrangement links TRBV7-3 to TRBJ2-7; D unclear. The CDR3 has 13 amino acids. Between the trimmed V and J ends, which lost 5 bases and 7 bases, there was a span of 15 bases. In germline, CDR1 is SGHTA, CDR2 FQGTGA. The CDR3, as DNA: TGTGCCAGCAGCCCCACGGCCGAATGGGAGCAGTACTTC. Protein sequence: CASSPTAEWEQYF.

The chain combines TRBV20-1 with TRBJ2-2; D not resolved. The CDR3 consists of 14 residues. From germline, CDR1 is DFQATT and CDR2 SNEGSKA (reference sequence). The V gene lost 3 bases and the J gene lost 0 bases, with 8 bases spanning the gap. DNA for the CDR3: TGCAGTGCTAGCCCGACCTCGAACACCGGGGAGCTGTTTTTT. It encodes CSASPTSNTGELFF.

A few counts support this clonotype. The gene calls are TRBV7-2 and TRBJ2-7; 7 nucleotides line up with TRBD1. The V segment lost 6 bases and the J segment 0 bases; nucleotides outside the gene matches: 5. From germline, CDR1 is SGHTA and CDR2 FQGNSA. This CDR3 has 14 amino acids. CDR3 residues: CASRRQGPSYEQYF. The DNA of the CDR3 is TGTGCCAGCAGACGACAGGGACCCTCCTACGAGCAGTACTTC.

There are many counts of this clonotype. V and J are TRBV6-6 and TRBJ1-6; no clear D. Germline CDR1 and CDR2: MNHNY and SVGAGI (reference sequence). The CDR3 covers 17 residues. V was cut by 0 bases and J by 4 bases, with 13 bases left in between. The CDR3 nucleotides are TGTGCCAGCAGTTACTCAACGGCTGGGGATTATAATTCACCCCTCCACTTT. It yields the protein CASSYSTAGDYNSPLHF.

This rearrangement joins TRBV5-1 to TRBJ2-7; D is perhaps TRBD1 or TRBD2 (5 bases each). Trimming took 2 bases from V and 0 from J, leaving 9 bases between them. The germline gives CDR1 SGHRS, CDR2 YFSETQ. This CDR3 has 14 residues. The CDR3 DNA reads TGCGCCAGCAGCTTCCGGGACCACTCCTACGAGCAGTACTTC. Protein: CASSFRDHSYEQYF.

The chain uses TRBV6-2 or TRBV6-3 and TRBJ2-7; D call uncertain. Germline CDR1 and CDR2: MNHEY and SVGEGT. V lost 6 bases and J lost 2, with 17 bases in between. This CDR3 has 15 amino acids. As DNA, the CDR3 is TGTGCCAGCAGCGATCCGGTAAGGAATCCCTACGAGCAGTACTTC. Amino acid sequence: CASSDPVRNPYEQYF.

V is TRBV20-1 and J is TRBJ2-3; D gene ambiguous. Germline CDR1 reads DFQATT; CDR2 reads SNEGSKA (reference sequence). The CDR3 length is 13 residues. V was shortened by 3 bases and J by 4 bases, with 11 bases between the two germline ends. The chain's CDR3 is CSARDPLSDTQYF. The CDR3 nucleotides read TGCAGTGCTAGGGACCCCCTCTCAGATACGCAGTATTTT.

This clonotype was found once. A much more abundant neighbour one base away suggests this may be a read error. V usage is TRBV10-3 and J usage is TRBJ2-7; TRBD2 agrees at 8 bases. Germline V CDR1 and CDR2: ENHRY, SYGVKD. J gave up 0 bases and V 5 bases, and 0 bases lay outside the gene matches. This CDR3 region has 13 residues. This CDR3 is CAISSGSSYEQYF. The CDR3 DNA reads as TGTGCCATCAGTAGCGGGAGCTCCTACGAGCAGTACTTC.

The gene calls are TRBV29-1 and TRBJ2-2, with D tentatively TRBD2 (5 bases). This CDR3 is 15 amino acids long. Germline-derived CDR1 and CDR2 are SQVTM and ANQGSEA. V gave up 4 bases and J gave up 1 base, with 13 bases separating them. CDR3 sequence: CSVGLPSRNTGELFF. The CDR3 DNA is TGCAGCGTTGGCTTGCCTAGCAGGAACACCGGGGAGCTGTTTTTT.

At least ten counts were recorded for this clonotype. The chain combines TRBV6-6 with TRBJ2-4, with 11 nucleotides matching TRBD1. The V gene end was trimmed by 4 bases and the J gene end by 7 bases; junction bases not matched to a gene: 6. The CDR3 totals 15 residues. The germline V gene encodes CDR1 MNHNY and CDR2 SVGAGI (reference sequence). The CDR3, as DNA: TGTGCCAGCAGTTTTTCCGGGACAGGGGGTAACATTCAGTACTTC. Translated: CASSFSGTGGNIQYF.

This clonotype was counted ten times or more. The chain combines TRBV7-9 with TRBJ2-7; 12 bases match TRBD2. Germline V gene data show CDR1 as SEHNR and CDR2 as FQNEAQ (reference sequence). V was pared by 0 bases and J by 5 bases, with 14 bases of the junction left unmatched. This CDR3 spans 19 amino acids. This chain's CDR3 is CASSLAAWRASGRDHEQYF. CDR3 nucleotide sequence: TGTGCCAGCAGCTTAGCCGCCTGGAGGGCTAGCGGGAGGGACCACGAGCAGTACTTC.

The chain uses TRBV5-1 and TRBJ2-1; no clear D. The CDR3 is 14 amino acids. CDR1 and CDR2 from the germline V gene are SGHRS and YFSETQ. The V and J ends lost 0 bases and 7 bases respectively, with 11 bases between them. The CDR3 nucleotides are TGCGCCAGCAGCTTGGTATTCGCCCTAAATGAGCAGTTCTTC. It yields the protein CASSLVFALNEQFF.

This sequence joins TRBV9 and TRBJ2-5; D possibly corresponds to TRBD2 (5 bases). Trimming took 0 bases from V and 1 from J, leaving 10 bases between them. The CDR3 loop spans 15 amino acids. CDR1 is SGDLS, CDR2 YYNGEE, per germline. This chain's CDR3 is CASSVDLATQETQYF. As DNA, the CDR3 is TGTGCCAGCAGCGTAGATCTAGCTACCCAAGAGACCCAGTACTTC.

The chain recombines TRBV4-3 with TRBJ2-7; 11 nucleotides match TRBD2. There are 17 residues in the CDR3. V lost 0 bases and J lost 4; bases outside the gene matches: 8. The germline V gene encodes CDR1 LGHNA and CDR2 YSLEER. CDR3 residues: CASSQDLASGRLYEQYF. CDR3 nucleotides: TGCGCCAGCAGCCAAGATCTGGCTAGCGGGAGGTTATACGAGCAGTACTTC.

On this clonotype itself: Germline is not matched at one junction end, which may reflect a read error. This rearrangement joins TRBV20-1 to TRBJ2-7; 11 positions agree with TRBD2. Per the germline V gene, CDR1 is DFQATT and CDR2 is SNEGSKA (reference sequence). The CDR3 is 17 amino acids. The CDR3 DNA follows: TGCAGTGCCCCCGGGACTAGCGGCTCTCTAAGCTCCGACGAGCAGTACTTC. It specifies CSAPGTSGSLSSDEQYF.

The chain is built from TRBV20-1 and TRBJ2-5; 8 positions match TRBD1. The CDR3 covers 16 residues. Germline V lookup: CDR1 DFQATT, CDR2 SNEGSKA (reference sequence). Unmatched junction bases numbered 19, after V lost 8 bases and J lost 5 bases. CDR3: CSPRADTRTGRETQYF. CDR3 nucleotide sequence: TGCAGTCCCCGAGCAGACACTCGGACAGGGCGGGAGACCCAGTACTTC.

The table lists this clonotype with a few counts. The rearrangement links TRBV9 to TRBJ2-5; 7 bases map to TRBD2. V dropped 2 bases and J dropped 5; count of bases not matched to a gene: 9. This CDR3 is built from 15 residues. Per germline, CDR1 SGDLS and CDR2 YYNGEE. CDR3 DNA sequence: TGTGCCAGCAGCGTGAGACCAGCGGGAAGGGAGACCCAGTACTTC. Amino acid sequence: CASSVRPAGRETQYF.

This chain links TRBV6-2 or TRBV6-3 with TRBJ2-3; 9 bases fit TRBD2. The CDR3 length is 13 residues. The V and J ends lost 6 bases and 6 bases, in that order; junction bases with no gene match: 4. CDR1 and CDR2 (germline): MNHEY, SVGEGT. CDR3 residues: CASRRTSVDTQYF. The CDR3 nucleotides read TGTGCCAGCAGGAGGACTAGCGTGGATACGCAGTATTTT.

The V and J genes are TRBV6-1 and TRBJ2-1; 9 nucleotides align to TRBD1. Germline lookup yields CDR1 MNHNS and CDR2 SASEGT. V was pared by 2 bases and J by 8 bases, with 13 bases of the junction left unmatched. The CDR3 totals 17 residues. CDR3 in amino acids: CASSESLGTGHGDEQFF. The CDR3 DNA is TGTGCCAGCAGTGAATCCCTAGGGACAGGGCATGGGGATGAGCAGTTCTTC.